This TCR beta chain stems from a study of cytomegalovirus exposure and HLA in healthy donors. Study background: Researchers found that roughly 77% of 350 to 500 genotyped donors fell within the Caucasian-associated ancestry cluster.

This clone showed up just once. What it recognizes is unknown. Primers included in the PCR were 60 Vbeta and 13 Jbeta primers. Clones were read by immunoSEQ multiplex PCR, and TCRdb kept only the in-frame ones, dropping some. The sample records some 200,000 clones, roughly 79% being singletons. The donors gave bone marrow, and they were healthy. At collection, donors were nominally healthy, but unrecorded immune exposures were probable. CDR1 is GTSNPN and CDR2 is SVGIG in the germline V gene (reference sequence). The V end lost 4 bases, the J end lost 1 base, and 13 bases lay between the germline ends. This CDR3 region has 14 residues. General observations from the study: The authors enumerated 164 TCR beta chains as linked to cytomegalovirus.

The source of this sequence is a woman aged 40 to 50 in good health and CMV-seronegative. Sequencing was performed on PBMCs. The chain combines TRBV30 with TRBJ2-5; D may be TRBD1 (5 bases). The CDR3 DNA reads TGTGCCTGGACCACAGGTGTGTCCCAAGAGACCCAGTACTTC. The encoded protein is CAWTTGVSQETQYF.